This paragraph reports one T cell receptor (beta chain). Its antigen remains unknown. These data are taken from a study of CD8+ T cells in alopecia areata. Study-level results: Sequences from scalp samples also cover resident alphabeta T cells of normal skin.

There are 12 residues in the CDR3. V shed 7 bases and J shed 12 bases, with 17 bases lying between them. From germline, CDR1 is SGHRS and CDR2 YFSETQ. It was cDNA, reverse transcribed from extracted RNA, that served as the sequencing template. Clones were sequenced by immunoSEQ multiplex PCR, and TCRdb holds only the in-frame ones, with some missing. The sample lists approximately 140,000 clones, approximately 50% occurring once. This TCR derives from a human donor with alopecia areata. The genes are TRBV5-1 and TRBJ2-1, with D possibly being TRBD2 (6 bases). Sequences were obtained from CD4+ T cells sorted from blood. Here the CDR3 reads CASASRRDVQFF. In nucleotides, the CDR3 is TGCGCCAGCGCGAGTCGGCGGGATGTGCAGTTCTTC. Complete variable domain (other parts from reference TRBV5-1 and TRBJ2-1): KAGVTQTPRYLIKTRGQQVTLSCSPISGHRSVSWYQQTPGQGLQFLFEYFSETQRNKGNFPGRFSGRQFSNSRSEMNVSTLELGDSALYLCASASRRDVQFFGPGTRLTVL.